The next 27 T cell receptor beta chains were all read from a single sample in a study of blood T cell repertoires in COVID-19. Clones were sequenced by immunoSEQ multiplex PCR, and TCRdb holds only the in-frame ones, with some missing. The sample includes some 150,000 clones, 75% to 80% of them seen just once. Sequencing was done on a sample of peripheral blood. Receptor source: a woman older than 75 with acute or convalescent COVID-19.

This chain links TRBV28 with TRBJ1-2, with TRBD1 matching over 7 bases. V lost 4 bases to trimming and J lost 7 bases; unmatched junction nucleotides: 6. The length of the CDR3 is 13 residues. CDR1 and CDR2 (germline): MDHEN, SYDVKM. The CDR3 region is CASSSDRVGGYTF. The CDR3 DNA is TGTGCCAGCAGTTCCGACAGGGTCGGTGGCTACACCTTC.

The chain links TRBV21-1 to TRBJ1-1. TRBV21-1 is labeled a pseudogene. The CDR3 loop spans 14 amino acids. This CDR3 is CASSNPSGDTEAFF. The CDR3 bases are TGTGCCAGCAGCAATCCTTCCGGTGACACTGAAGCTTTCTTT.

This clone has a single count. The rearrangement joins TRBV7-6 to TRBJ2-7; 8 bases align to TRBD1. Germline V gives CDR1 SGHVS, CDR2 FNYEAQ. CDR3 size: 18 residues. Germline trimming cut 1 base from V and 6 bases from J; bases unmatched to any gene: 17. CDR3 DNA sequence: TGTGCCAGCAGCTTAGGGGCAGGGGGCGACGGGTTCTCTCCCGAGCAGTACTTC. Translating gives CASSLGAGGDGFSPEQYF.

This clone was found a few times. CDR3 bases: TGTGCCAGCAGTTACTCGGTTGAGTTCGAGCAGTACTTC. This encodes CASSYSVEFEQYF. The chain links TRBV6-5 to TRBJ2-7; no firm D call. The CDR3 is 13 amino acids. The V gene lost 0 bases and the J gene lost 6 bases, with 9 bases spanning the gap. Germline CDR1 reads MNHEY; CDR2 reads SVGAGI.

J is TRBJ2-3 and V is TRBV3-1 (or the pseudogene TRBV3-2); 11 bases match TRBD2. The germline V gene encodes CDR1 LGHDT and CDR2 YNNKEL (reference sequence). The CDR3 is 14 residues long. Trimming took 5 bases from V and 8 from J; bases not matched to a gene: 6. The CDR3 protein is CASSSSGGQGTQYF. CDR3 in DNA: TGTGCCAGCAGCTCTAGCGGGGGGCAAGGTACGCAGTATTTT.

V and J are TRBV7-2 and TRBJ1-1; 9 bases match TRBD1. The CDR3 consists of 14 residues. The V gene's germline CDR1 is SGHTA and CDR2 FQGNSA. Trimming cost V 4 bases and J 11 bases; bases outside gene matches: 11. The CDR3 DNA sequence: TGTGCCAGCAGCTCCGTCCCGGGACAGGGTGTCGCTTTCTTT. Translated: CASSSVPGQGVAFF. The whole variable domain, filled in from reference TRBV7-2 and TRBJ1-1, reads GAGVSQSPSNKVTEKGKDVELRCDPISGHTALYWYRQSLGQGLEFLIYFQGNSAPDKSGLPSDRFSAERTGGSVSTLTIQRTQQEDSAVYLCASSSVPGQGVAFFGQGTRLTVV.

This sequence joins TRBV11-3 and TRBJ1-1, with 11 bases fitting TRBD1. The germline gives CDR1 SGHNT, CDR2 YENEEA. The CDR3 extends over 14 amino acids. After removal of 5 bases from V and 4 bases from J, the junction contained 3 bases not matched to a gene. CDR3 loop: CASSRGTGGTEAFF. The CDR3 DNA sequence: TGTGCCAGCAGCCGCGGGACAGGGGGCACTGAAGCTTTCTTT.

The genes are TRBV4-2 and TRBJ2-2; unclear D gene. Germline CDR1 LGHNA, CDR2 YNFKEQ. The V end was cut by 3 bases, the J end by 2 bases, with 7 bases between. This CDR3 has 14 amino acids. CDR3 sequence reads: CASSHNSNTGELFF. The DNA of the CDR3 is TGTGCCAGCAGCCATAATAGTAACACCGGGGAGCTGTTTTTT.

The chain has TRBV6-5 and TRBJ1-1, with a weak D call TRBD1 (5 bases). Trimming pared 7 bases from V and 5 bases from J, leaving 14 bases between. The CDR3 has 13 amino acids. The V gene's germline CDR1 is MNHEY and CDR2 SVGAGI. In nucleotides, the CDR3 is TGTGCCAGCACGCAGGGTATGGGGACTGAAGCTTTCTTT. Protein product: CASTQGMGTEAFF.

V and J are TRBV11-2 and TRBJ1-5; 8 bases line up with TRBD1. The CDR3 is made up of 14 amino acids. V dropped 5 bases and J dropped 6; count of bases not matched to a gene: 6. Germline CDR1 and CDR2: SGHAT and FQNNGV. Here the CDR3 reads CASSLDRAGQPQHF. CDR3 DNA: TGTGCCAGCAGCCTGGACAGGGCAGGTCAGCCCCAGCATTTT.

The chain is built from TRBV5-4 and TRBJ1-6; D unclear. Per germline, CDR1 SGHNT and CDR2 YYREEE (reference sequence). Trimming cost V 0 bases and J 3 bases, with 7 bases left between them. The CDR3 length is 15 residues. The CDR3 DNA sequence: TGTGCCAGCAGCTTGGGGACTCACTATAATTCACCCCTCCACTTT. Encoded protein: CASSLGTHYNSPLHF.

This clone was seen once. This chain joins TRBV6-1 and TRBJ1-4; D possibly corresponds to TRBD1 (6 bases). The CDR3 is 17 amino acids. V lost 3 bases and J 3 bases, leaving 17 bases between the germline ends. Germline V CDR1 and CDR2: MNHNS, SASEGT. In DNA, the CDR3 is TGTGCCAGCAGTGAGATCTGGGGGCAGCCTTCTAATGAAAAACTGTTTTTT. It yields the protein CASSEIWGQPSNEKLFF.

This chain uses TRBV12-3 or TRBV12-4 with TRBJ1-1; TRBD1 is a possible D gene (5 bases). The CDR3 runs 12 residues. The ends were cut back, 6 bases at V and 5 bases at J, with 10 bases in the middle. DNA for the CDR3: TGTGCCAGCAGCTCAGGGTTTACTGAAGCTTTCTTT. Translated: CASSSGFTEAFF.

This clone has just a few counts. The genes are TRBV6-5 and TRBJ1-2; 7 bases match TRBD1. V gave up 0 bases and J gave up 8 bases; unmatched junction bases: 6. CDR1 MNHEY and CDR2 SVGAGI come from the germline V gene. This CDR3 comprises 14 residues. This CDR3 reads CASSYSQGGEGYTF. CDR3 in DNA: TGTGCCAGCAGTTACTCCCAGGGGGGTGAGGGCTACACCTTC.

V is TRBV2 and J is TRBJ1-1, with a tentative D call TRBD1 (5 bases). Germline-derived CDR1 and CDR2 are SNHLY and FYNNEI. With 6 bases removed from V and 0 bases from J, the gap between germline ends came to 20 bases. The CDR3 is made up of 17 amino acids. The CDR3 nucleotides are TGTGCCAGCAGCGGGTCCCCGGGGGGTGGATTGAACACTGAAGCTTTCTTT. It encodes CASSGSPGGGLNTEAFF.

The chain carries TRBV9 and TRBJ2-5; 9 bases fit TRBD2. Germline loops: CDR1 SGDLS, CDR2 YYNGEE. The CDR3 sequence is 16 residues long. V trimming: 4 bases; J trimming: 5 bases; junction bases outside the gene matches: 12. DNA for the CDR3: TGTGCCAGCAGCCCGAATAGCGGGGGCAGCGTGGAGACCCAGTACTTC. It yields the protein CASSPNSGGSVETQYF.

The rearrangement joins TRBV11-3 to TRBJ2-2; TRBD1 agrees at 8 bases. Germline V CDR1 and CDR2: SGHNT, YENEEA. This CDR3 spans 15 amino acids. The V gene end was trimmed by 4 bases and the J gene end by 1 base; junction bases not matched to a gene: 2. CDR3 sequence: CASSSTGGNTGELFF. CDR3 coding DNA: TGTGCCAGCAGCTCCACAGGGGGGAACACCGGGGAGCTGTTTTTT.

The rearrangement links TRBV29-1 to TRBJ1-2; D not resolved. Trimming took off 4 bases at V and 0 bases at J, with 6 bases between the two ends. There are 12 residues in the CDR3. CDR1 and CDR2 (germline): SQVTM, ANQGSEA. The CDR3 loop reads CSVGGANYGYTF. The DNA of the CDR3 is TGCAGCGTTGGCGGAGCTAACTATGGCTACACCTTC.

The chain joins TRBV11-2 to TRBJ2-7, with TRBD2 matching over 12 bases. V was pared by 5 bases and J by 4 bases, with 6 bases of the junction left unmatched. This CDR3 is built from 15 residues. Germline V gene lookup returns CDR1 SGHAT and CDR2 FQNNGV. CDR3 residues: CASSPGLAGLYEQYF. CDR3 DNA sequence: TGTGCCAGCAGCCCTGGACTAGCGGGGCTTTACGAGCAGTACTTC.

V usage is TRBV6-5 and J usage is TRBJ2-7; D ambiguous. The CDR3 extends over 13 amino acids. CDR1 MNHEY and CDR2 SVGAGI come from the germline V gene. V was cut by 7 bases and J by 1 base, with 11 bases left in between. The CDR3 sequence: CASTKPTSYEQYF. The CDR3 DNA is TGTGCCAGCACCAAGCCGACTTCCTACGAGCAGTACTTC.

The chain joins TRBV7-9 to TRBJ1-2; D might be TRBD1 (5 bases). Trimming shortened V by 5 bases and J by 3 bases, and 13 bases separated the two germline ends. Germline V gene data show CDR1 as SEHNR and CDR2 as FQNEAQ (reference sequence). This CDR3 is 14 amino acids long. CDR3 region: CASSTHGGDYGYTF. The CDR3 DNA sequence: TGTGCCAGCAGCACTCATGGAGGGGACTATGGCTACACCTTC. Combining the CDR3 with reference TRBV7-9 and TRBJ1-2 gives the whole variable domain DTGVSQNPRHKITKRGQNVTFRCDPISEHNRLYWYRQTLGQGPEFLTYFQNEAQLEKSRLLSDRFSAERPKGSFSTLEIQRTEQGDSAMYLCASSTHGGDYGYTFGSGTRLTVV.

The chain combines TRBV28 with TRBJ1-1; 10 bases map to TRBD1. The junction had 3 bases not matched to a gene; V was cut back by 7 bases and J by 4 bases. The germline V gene encodes CDR1 MDHEN and CDR2 SYDVKM. CDR3 length: 13 residues. CDR3 nucleotide sequence: TGTGCCAGCACGGGACAGGGGACCACTGAAGCTTTCTTT. Its protein product is CASTGQGTTEAFF.

This clone is a singleton in its sample. The chain links TRBV7-9 to TRBJ2-7; 8 nucleotides agree with TRBD2. Germline V gene sequence: CDR1 SEHNR, CDR2 FQNEAQ (reference sequence). This CDR3 has 15 amino acids. With V trimmed by 1 base and J by 6 bases, 8 bases remained unmatched. CDR3 loop: CASSLGSGRGSEQYF. For the CDR3, the DNA is TGTGCCAGCAGCTTAGGTTCCGGGAGGGGCTCCGAGCAGTACTTC.

This rearrangement joins TRBV5-1 to TRBJ2-1; D might be TRBD2 (5 bases). The CDR3 covers 16 residues. Germline CDR1 and CDR2: SGHRS and YFSETQ. With 1 base removed from V and 0 bases from J, the gap between germline ends came to 11 bases. CDR3 DNA sequence: TGCGCCAGCAGCTTGAATAGTGCGGGCTCCTACAATGAGCAGTTCTTC. This gives the protein CASSLNSAGSYNEQFF.

The J gene is TRBJ1-4, the V gene TRBV5-6, with 9 bases identical to TRBD1. This CDR3 has 18 residues. Germline V gene lookup returns CDR1 SGHDT and CDR2 YYEEEE. V was clipped by 3 bases and J by 7 bases; unmatched bases: 16. CDR3 amino acids: CASSSLRDRVLLAEKLFF. CDR3 nucleotides: TGTGCCAGCAGCTCACTCCGGGACAGGGTTTTACTGGCTGAAAAACTGTTTTTT.

This clone was found a few times. The rearrangement joins TRBV30 to TRBJ1-3, with D possibly TRBD1 on 6 matching bases. Deletions cut 5 bases from V and 0 bases from J, with 8 bases between. The CDR3 runs 13 residues. CDR1 is GTSNPN, CDR2 SVGIG, per germline (reference sequence). In DNA form, the CDR3 reads TGTGCCTGGGACAGGAGCTCTGGAAACACCATATATTTT. As protein: CAWDRSSGNTIYF. Looking up the rest from reference TRBV30 and TRBJ1-3 gives the full variable domain: SQTIHQWPATLVQPVGSPLSLECTVEGTSNPNLYWYRQAAGRGLQLLFYSVGIGQISSEVPQNLSASRPQDRQFILSSKKLLLSDSGFYLCAWDRSSGNTIYFGEGSWLTVV.

The table lists this clone with a count of one. V and J are TRBV30 and TRBJ1-5, with 8 bases lining up with TRBD1. Per germline, CDR1 GTSNPN and CDR2 SVGIG (reference sequence). V lost 2 bases, J lost 0 bases, and 3 bases stayed unmatched. This CDR3 has 15 amino acids. The CDR3 sequence: CAWSPDRDSNQPQHF. In DNA form, the CDR3 reads TGTGCCTGGAGTCCGGACAGGGATAGCAATCAGCCCCAGCATTTT.